The T cell receptor (beta chain) described here comes from a study of T cells after yellow fever vaccination. Study-wide results and limits: Booster sampling recovered most clones from primary vaccination (96% CD4, around 88% CD8). Compared with primary, the secondary response was weaker and peaked at day 5, not 15.

Germline V gene lookup returns CDR1 SGHNT and CDR2 YYREEE (reference sequence). This CDR3 is 14 amino acids long. Trimming removed 2 bases at V and 2 bases at J, with 5 bases between. The sample holds many counts of this clonotype. The antigen is unknown. TCRdb re-analysed the 5' RACE reads in MiXCR, keeping a single row per CDR3 protein. The sample holds some 420,000 distinct CDR3 sequences, 15% to 20% seen once. The clonotype was recovered from a young man who received the YFV17D yellow fever vaccine. The starting material was PBMCs, obtained before the yellow fever booster vaccination. The rearrangement joins TRBV5-4 to TRBJ2-6; no clear D gene. The CDR3 protein is CASSFGPGANVLTF. CDR3 in DNA: TGTGCCAGCAGCTTCGGGCCTGGGGCCAACGTCCTGACTTTC. Full variable domain (missing parts from reference TRBV5-4 and TRBJ2-6): ETGVTQSPTHLIKTRGQQVTLRCSSQSGHNTVSWYQQALGQGPQFIFQYYREEENGRGNFPPRFSGLQFPNYSSELNVNALELDDSALYLCASSFGPGANVLTFGAGSRLTVL.